This T cell receptor (beta chain) was identified in a study of prognosis after radiotherapy for stage I lung cancer. Study in general: Nobody among the patients got concurrent therapy with stereotactic body radiotherapy.

Two sampling time points were used, and about 5.6 milliliters of peripheral blood were drawn at each. This CDR3 has 14 amino acids. CDR1 and CDR2 from the germline V gene are MNHNS and SASEGT. Notes on the study in general: In patients receiving stereotactic body radiation therapy, unique TCR clone counts fell afterward, median about 10,000 versus 6,900. Usage of the TRBV and TRBJ genes (in patients with versus without metastases) was reportedly different.

As regards this clonotype: Its antigen is undetermined. The junction differs from germline at one of its ends, possibly a read error.

TCR beta CDR3 amplification from genomic DNA was performed by two-round multiplex PCR. During first-round PCR, primers specific to each TRBV and TRBJ gene were used. TCRdb re-called the multiplex PCR reads through MiXCR, storing one row per CDR3 protein. The sample lists more than 30,000 distinct CDR3 sequences; around 43% were seen once. Source: PBMCs, taken before or after stereotactic body radiation therapy (not recorded which). The clonotype was recovered from a donor aged 50 or older with non-small cell lung cancer. The rearrangement uses TRBV6-1 and TRBJ1-2; TRBD1 matches 7 bases. The CDR3, as DNA: TGTGCCAGCAGTCCGCGCACAGGGGAACATGGCTACACATTC. It encodes CASSPRTGEHGYTF.